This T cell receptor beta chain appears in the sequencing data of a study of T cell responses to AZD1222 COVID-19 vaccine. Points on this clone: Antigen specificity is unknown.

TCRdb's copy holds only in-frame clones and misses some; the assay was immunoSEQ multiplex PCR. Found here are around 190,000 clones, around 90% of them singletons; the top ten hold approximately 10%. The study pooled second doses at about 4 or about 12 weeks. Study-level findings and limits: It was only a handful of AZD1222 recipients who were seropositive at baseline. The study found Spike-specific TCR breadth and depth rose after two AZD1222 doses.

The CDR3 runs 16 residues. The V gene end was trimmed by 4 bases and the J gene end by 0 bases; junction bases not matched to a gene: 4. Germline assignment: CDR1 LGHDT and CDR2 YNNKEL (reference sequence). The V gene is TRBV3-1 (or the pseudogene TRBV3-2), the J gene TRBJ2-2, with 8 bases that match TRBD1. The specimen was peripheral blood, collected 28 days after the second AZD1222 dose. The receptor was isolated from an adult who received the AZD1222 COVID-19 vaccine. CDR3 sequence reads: CASSRRQGTNTGELFF. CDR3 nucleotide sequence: TGTGCCAGCAGCCGACGACAGGGGACGAACACCGGGGAGCTGTTTTTT.